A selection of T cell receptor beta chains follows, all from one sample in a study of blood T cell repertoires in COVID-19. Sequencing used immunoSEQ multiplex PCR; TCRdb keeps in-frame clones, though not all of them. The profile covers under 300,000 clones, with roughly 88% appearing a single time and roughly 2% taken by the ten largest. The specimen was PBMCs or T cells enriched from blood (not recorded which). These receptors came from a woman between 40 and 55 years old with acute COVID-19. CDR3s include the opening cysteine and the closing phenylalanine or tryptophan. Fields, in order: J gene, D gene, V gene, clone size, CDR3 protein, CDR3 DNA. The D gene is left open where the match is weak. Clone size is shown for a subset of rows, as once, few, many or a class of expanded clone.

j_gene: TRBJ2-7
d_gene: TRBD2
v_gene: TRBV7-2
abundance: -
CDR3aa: CASSSNLAGAFYEQYF
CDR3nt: TGTGCCAGCAGCAGTAACCTAGCGGGAGCCTTTTACGAGCAGTACTTC

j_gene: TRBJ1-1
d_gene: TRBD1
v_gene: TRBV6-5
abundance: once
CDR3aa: CASTGQGYTEAFF
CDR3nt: TGTGCCAGCACCGGACAGGGGTACACTGAAGCTTTCTTT

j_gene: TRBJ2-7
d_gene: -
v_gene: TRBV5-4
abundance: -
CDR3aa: CASSSDRSTLYEQYF
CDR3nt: TGTGCCAGCAGTTCCGACAGGTCCACACTCTACGAGCAGTACTTC

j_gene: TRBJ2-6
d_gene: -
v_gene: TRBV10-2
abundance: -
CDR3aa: CASGDRFSGANVLTF
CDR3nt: TGCGCCAGCGGAGACAGGTTTTCTGGGGCCAACGTCCTGACTTTC

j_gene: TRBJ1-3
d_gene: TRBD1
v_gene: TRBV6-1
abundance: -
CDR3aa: CASSDRGLGNTIYF
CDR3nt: TGTGCCAGCAGTGACAGGGGGCTAGGAAACACCATATATTTT

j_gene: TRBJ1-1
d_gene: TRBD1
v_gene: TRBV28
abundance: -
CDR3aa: CASSTGGGTEAFF
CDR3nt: TGTGCCAGCAGTACAGGGGGGGGCACTGAAGCTTTCTTT

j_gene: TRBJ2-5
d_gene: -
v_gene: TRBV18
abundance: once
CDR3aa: CASSPSTGYQETQYF
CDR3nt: TGTGCCAGCTCACCTTCGACGGGATACCAAGAGACCCAGTACTTC

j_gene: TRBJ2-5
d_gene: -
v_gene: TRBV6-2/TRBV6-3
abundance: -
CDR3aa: CASSYSGLRETQYF
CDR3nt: TGTGCCAGCAGTTACTCGGGACTTCGGGAGACCCAGTACTTC

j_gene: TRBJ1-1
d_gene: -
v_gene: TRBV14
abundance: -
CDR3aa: CASSQVFGGRTEAFF
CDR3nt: TGTGCCAGCAGCCAAGTCTTCGGTGGGAGAACTGAAGCTTTCTTT

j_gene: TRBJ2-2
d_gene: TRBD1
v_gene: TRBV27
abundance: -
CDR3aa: CASSRTGGTGELFF
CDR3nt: TGTGCCAGCAGTAGGACAGGAGGCACCGGGGAGCTGTTTTTT

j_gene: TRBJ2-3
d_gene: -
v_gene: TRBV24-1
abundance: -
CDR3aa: CATRETGTDTQYF
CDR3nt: TGTGCCACCAGGGAGACAGGCACAGATACGCAGTATTTT

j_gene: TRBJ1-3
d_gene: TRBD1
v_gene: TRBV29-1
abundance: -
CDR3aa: CSVVGQGRNTIYF
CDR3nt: TGCAGCGTTGTTGGACAGGGAAGGAACACCATATATTTT

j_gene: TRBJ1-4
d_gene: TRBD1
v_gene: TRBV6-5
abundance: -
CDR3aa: CASRPTGGDEKLFF
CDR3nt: TGTGCCAGCAGACCGACAGGGGGGGATGAAAAACTGTTTTTT

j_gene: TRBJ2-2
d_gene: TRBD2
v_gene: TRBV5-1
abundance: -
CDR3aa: CASSRILAANTGELFF
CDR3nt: TGCGCCAGCAGCCGGATACTAGCGGCGAACACCGGGGAGCTGTTTTTT

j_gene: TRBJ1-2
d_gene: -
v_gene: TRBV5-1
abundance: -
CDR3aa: CASSLGDNYGYTF
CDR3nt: TGCGCCAGCAGCTTGGGAGATAACTATGGCTACACCTTC

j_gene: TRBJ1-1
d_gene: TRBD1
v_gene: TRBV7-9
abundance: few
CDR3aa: CASSHDGTGNMNTEAFF
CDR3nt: TGTGCCAGCAGCCACGATGGGACAGGGAACATGAACACTGAAGCTTTCTTT

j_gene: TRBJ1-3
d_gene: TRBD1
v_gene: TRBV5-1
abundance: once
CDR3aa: CASSLGQASSGNTIYF
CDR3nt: TGCGCCAGCAGCCTGGGACAGGCCTCCTCTGGAAACACCATATATTTT

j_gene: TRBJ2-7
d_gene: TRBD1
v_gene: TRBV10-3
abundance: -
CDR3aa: CAISITGGVNEQYF
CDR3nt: TGTGCCATCAGTATTACAGGGGGAGTTAACGAGCAGTACTTC

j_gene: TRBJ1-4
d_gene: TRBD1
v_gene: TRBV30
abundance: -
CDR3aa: CAWKRQGVLDEKLFF
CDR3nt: TGTGCCTGGAAACGACAGGGGGTGCTAGATGAAAAACTGTTTTTT

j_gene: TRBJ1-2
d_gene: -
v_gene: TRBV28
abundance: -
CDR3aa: CASSLDSRYGYTF
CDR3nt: TGTGCCAGCAGTTTGGACAGCCGCTATGGCTACACCTTC

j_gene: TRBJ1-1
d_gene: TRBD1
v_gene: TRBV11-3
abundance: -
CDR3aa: CASSLGDRATEAFF
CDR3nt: TGTGCCAGCAGCTTAGGGGACAGGGCGACTGAAGCTTTCTTT

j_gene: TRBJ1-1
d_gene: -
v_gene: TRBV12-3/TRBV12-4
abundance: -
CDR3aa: CASRSSQGTEAFF
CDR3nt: TGTGCCAGCAGATCCTCCCAGGGGACTGAAGCTTTCTTT

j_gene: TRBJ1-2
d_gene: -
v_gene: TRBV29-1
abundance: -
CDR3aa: CSVGLVDGYTF
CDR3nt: TGCAGCGTTGGTCTGGTAGATGGCTACACCTTC

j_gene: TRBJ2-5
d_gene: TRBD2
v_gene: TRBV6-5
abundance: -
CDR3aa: CASSGEGRGAQYF
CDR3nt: TGTGCCAGCAGCGGCGAGGGGCGGGGGGCCCAGTACTTC

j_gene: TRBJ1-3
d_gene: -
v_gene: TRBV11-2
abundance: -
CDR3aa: CASTPRGSAGNTIYF
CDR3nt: TGTGCCAGCACCCCCCGGGGGAGCGCTGGAAACACCATATATTTT

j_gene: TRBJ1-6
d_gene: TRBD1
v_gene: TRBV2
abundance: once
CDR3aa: CASSEVGGQGYSPLHF
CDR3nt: TGTGCCAGCAGTGAAGTGGGGGGACAGGGGTATTCACCCCTCCACTTT

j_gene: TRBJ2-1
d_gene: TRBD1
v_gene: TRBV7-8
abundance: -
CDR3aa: CASSLLGAQGDYNEQFF
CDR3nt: TGTGCCAGCAGCTTATTGGGGGCACAGGGGGACTACAATGAGCAGTTCTTC

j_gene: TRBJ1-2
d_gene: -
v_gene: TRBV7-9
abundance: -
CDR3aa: CASSSGVGGYTF
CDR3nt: TGTGCCAGCAGCTCAGGGGTTGGTGGCTACACCTTC

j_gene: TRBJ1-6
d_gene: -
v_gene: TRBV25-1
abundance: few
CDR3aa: CPVGGADSPLHF
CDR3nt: TGTCCGGTCGGGGGTGCCGATTCACCCCTCCACTTT

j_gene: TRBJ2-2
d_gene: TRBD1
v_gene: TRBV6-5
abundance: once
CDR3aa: CASSSGQANTGELFF
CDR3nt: TGTGCCAGCAGTTCCGGACAGGCGAACACCGGGGAGCTGTTTTTT

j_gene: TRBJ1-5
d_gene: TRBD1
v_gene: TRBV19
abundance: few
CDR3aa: CASSIEGTGPQHF
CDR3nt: TGTGCCAGTAGTATAGAGGGGACAGGCCCCCAGCATTTT

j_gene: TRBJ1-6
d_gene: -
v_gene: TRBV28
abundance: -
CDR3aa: CASSLGGSSSSPLHF
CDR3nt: TGTGCCAGCAGTTTGGGGGGGTCGTCTAGTTCACCCCTCCACTTT

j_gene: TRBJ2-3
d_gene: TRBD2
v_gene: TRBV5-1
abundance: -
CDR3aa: CASSHLGRGTDTQYF
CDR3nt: TGCGCCAGCAGTCACTTAGGGAGGGGCACAGATACGCAGTATTTT

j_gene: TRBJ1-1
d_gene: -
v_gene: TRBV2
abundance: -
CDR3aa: CASPLLNTEAFF
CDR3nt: TGTGCCAGCCCCCTCCTGAACACTGAAGCTTTCTTT

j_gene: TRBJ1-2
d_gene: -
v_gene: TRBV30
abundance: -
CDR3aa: CAWNLNAGRYTF
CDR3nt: TGTGCCTGGAATCTAAATGCGGGCCGCTACACCTTC

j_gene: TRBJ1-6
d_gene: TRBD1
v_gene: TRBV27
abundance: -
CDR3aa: CASSGTDYNSPLHF
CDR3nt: TGTGCCAGCAGTGGGACAGATTATAATTCACCCCTCCACTTT

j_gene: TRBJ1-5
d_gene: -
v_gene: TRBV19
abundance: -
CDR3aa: CASSPETRSNQPQHF
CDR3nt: TGTGCCAGTAGTCCAGAAACCAGATCCAATCAGCCCCAGCATTTT

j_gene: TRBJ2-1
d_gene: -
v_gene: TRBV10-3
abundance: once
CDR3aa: CAISELAPYNEQFF
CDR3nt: TGTGCCATCAGTGAGTTGGCACCCTACAATGAGCAGTTCTTC

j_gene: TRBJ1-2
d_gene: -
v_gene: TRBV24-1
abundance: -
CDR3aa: CATSDLGGVGGYTF
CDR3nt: TGTGCCACCAGTGATTTGGGCGGGGTTGGTGGCTACACCTTC

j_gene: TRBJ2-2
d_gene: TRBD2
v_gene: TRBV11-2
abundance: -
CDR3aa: CASSLDRLAGVGELFF
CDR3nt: TGTGCCAGCAGCTTAGATCGGCTAGCGGGAGTCGGGGAGCTGTTTTTT

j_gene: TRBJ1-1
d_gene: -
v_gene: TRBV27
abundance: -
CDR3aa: CASSLSMGLLNTEAFF
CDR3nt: TGTGCCAGCAGTTTATCGATGGGGCTTTTGAACACTGAAGCTTTCTTT

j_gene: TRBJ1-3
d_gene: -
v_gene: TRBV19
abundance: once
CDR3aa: CASRAVSGNTIYF
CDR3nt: TGTGCCAGTAGGGCCGTCTCTGGAAACACCATATATTTT

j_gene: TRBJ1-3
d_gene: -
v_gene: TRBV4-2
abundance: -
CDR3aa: CASSQDPPAGLGNTIYF
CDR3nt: TGTGCCAGCAGCCAAGATCCCCCGGCGGGGTTAGGAAACACCATATATTTT